The 15 T cell receptor beta chains reported below all come from one sample, sequenced in a study of shared clonotypes between healthy human individuals. Measured with immunoSEQ multiplex PCR; TCRdb has only the in-frame clones, and not every one. The sample gives 700,000 or so clones, around 72% of which show up once; 1.5% to 2% is in the top ten. What was sequenced was memory CD4+ T cells sorted from blood. Subset in this sample: CD45RA-negative fraction. The receptor source for this set is a woman aged 25 to 39 in good health.

The CDR3 DNA is TGTGCCAGTAGTGGACAGGGGGCATCGAACACCGGGGAGCTGTTTTTT. Translated, it gives CASSGQGASNTGELFF. The chain links TRBV19 to TRBJ2-2, with 11 nucleotides matching TRBD1. Losses at the gene ends were 5 bases for V and 0 bases for J; bases not matched to a gene: 2. The CDR3 runs to 16 residues. Germline V gene sequence: CDR1 LNHDA, CDR2 SQIVND (reference sequence).

The sample holds one count of this clone. The chain couples TRBV19 to TRBJ2-2, with TRBD2 matching over 11 bases. Germline V gene data show CDR1 as LNHDA and CDR2 as SQIVND (reference sequence). Losses at the gene ends were 10 bases for V and 7 bases for J; bases not matched to a gene: 8. The CDR3 covers 14 residues. This CDR3 is CATYSGRAGGELFF. DNA for the CDR3: TGTGCCACCTATAGCGGGAGGGCCGGCGGGGAGCTGTTTTTT. The variable domain in full, completed from reference TRBV19 and TRBJ2-2, reads DGGITQSPKYLFRKEGQNVTLSCEQNLNHDAMYWYRQDPGQGLRLIYYSQIVNDFQKGDIAEGYSVSREKKESFPLTVTSAQKNPTAFYLCATYSGRAGGELFFGEGSRLTVL.

The chain is built from TRBV1 and TRBJ2-2. TRBV1 is shown as a pseudogene. This CDR3 is 17 amino acids long. In DNA form, the CDR3 reads TGCACCAGCAGCCAGATAACGAGAAGGTTAGACACCGGGGAGCTGTTTTTT. Its protein product is CTSSQITRRLDTGELFF.

This clone has only a few counts. As DNA, the CDR3 is TGTGCCAGCAGCGTAGCTCTGGGGGGTCGGGGTGAAAAACTGTTTTTT. Encoded protein: CASSVALGGRGEKLFF. The rearrangement uses TRBV9 and TRBJ1-4, with D tentatively TRBD1 (5 bases). Per germline, CDR1 SGDLS and CDR2 YYNGEE. Trimming stripped 0 bases from V and 7 bases from J, with 16 bases between. The CDR3 loop spans 16 amino acids.

The chain recombines TRBV5-1 with TRBJ2-7, with D perhaps being TRBD1 or TRBD2 (5 bases each). This CDR3 comprises 16 residues. V was trimmed by 4 bases and J by 4 bases, leaving 21 bases between them. CDR1 SGHRS and CDR2 YFSETQ come from the germline V gene. Written as DNA, the CDR3 is TGCGCCAGCAGCCCCGACGGGGCCACCAACTATTACGAGCAGTACTTC. This encodes CASSPDGATNYYEQYF.

The gene calls are TRBV7-2 and TRBJ1-3; D is possibly TRBD1 (5 bases). CDR3 length equals 16 residues. Trimming took off 5 bases at V and 6 bases at J, with 20 bases between the two ends. CDR1 is SGHTA and CDR2 is FQGNSA in the germline V gene. CDR3 sequence: CASSLTGRQRENTIYF. The CDR3 bases are TGTGCCAGCAGCCTCACGGGACGCCAGAGGGAAAACACCATATATTTT.

The rearrangement links TRBV5-6 to TRBJ2-1; the match to TRBD1 covers 8 bases. CDR3 length: 15 residues. Germline V gene lookup returns CDR1 SGHDT and CDR2 YYEEEE. The V and J ends lost 6 bases and 12 bases, in that order; junction bases with no gene match: 17. In nucleotides, the CDR3 is TGTGCCAGCACCCTGGACAGGGCCTTACAAGAGGGGCAGTTCTTC. It is translated as CASTLDRALQEGQFF.

This chain joins TRBV20-1 and TRBJ1-1; the D gene is possibly TRBD1 (5 bases). The CDR3 sequence is 11 residues long. In germline, CDR1 is DFQATT, CDR2 SNEGSKA (reference sequence). V lost 6 bases to trimming and J lost 3 bases, with 8 bases between them. CDR3 nucleotide sequence: TGCAGTGCCCGGGGGGACACTGAAGCTTTCTTT. Residues: CSARGDTEAFF.

The chain recombines TRBV6-1 with TRBJ2-7, with 7 bases that match TRBD2. Germline V gives CDR1 MNHNS, CDR2 SASEGT. The CDR3 sequence is 16 residues long. V trimming: 2 bases; J trimming: 3 bases; junction bases outside the gene matches: 10. The CDR3: CASSEYDRLANYEQYF. The CDR3, as DNA: TGTGCCAGCAGTGAATATGACCGACTAGCTAACTACGAGCAGTACTTC.

The V gene is TRBV5-1, the J gene TRBJ1-1; 8 bases match TRBD1. The CDR3 has 15 amino acids. Germline values: CDR1 SGHRS, CDR2 YFSETQ. Trimming took 2 bases from V and 1 from J; bases not matched to a gene: 4. DNA of the CDR3: TGCGCCAGCAGCTTTTCAGGGGGCACGAACACTGAAGCTTTCTTT. Amino acid sequence: CASSFSGGTNTEAFF.

This clone showed up just once. The chain is built from TRBV15 and TRBJ1-2, with D hard to call. The CDR3 extends over 17 amino acids. V lost 4 bases, J lost 7 bases, and 25 bases lay in between. CDR1 and CDR2 (germline): LNHNV, YYDKDF (reference sequence). CDR3 sequence (DNA): TGTGCCACCAGCAAAGAAATTTCAGTGGGATGGTGGAGTGGCTACACCTTC. Translating gives CATSKEISVGWWSGYTF.

The V gene is TRBV6-4, the J gene TRBJ2-7, with 11 bases that match TRBD2. V was clipped by 6 bases and J by 6 bases; unmatched bases: 7. The CDR3 has 14 amino acids. In germline, CDR1 is MRHNA, CDR2 SNTAGT. CDR3 amino acids: CASRLLAGVFEQYF. The DNA for the CDR3 is TGTGCCAGCAGGCTACTAGCGGGAGTTTTCGAGCAGTACTTC.

This clone was recorded a few times. The CDR3 nucleotides read TGTGCCAGCAGCCAACCTTCAGGAGACAGCATACAAGAGACCCAGTACTTC. It yields the protein CASSQPSGDSIQETQYF. V and J are TRBV4-2 and TRBJ2-5, with D perhaps matching TRBD1 (5 bases). The V gene lost 2 bases and the J gene lost 2 bases, with 18 bases spanning the gap. This CDR3 has 17 amino acids. Germline loops: CDR1 LGHNA, CDR2 YNFKEQ.

The table lists this clone with a few counts. The genes are TRBV5-1 and TRBJ2-5, with D possibly TRBD2 on 7 matching bases. The CDR3 spans 16 residues. V lost 4 bases and J 2 bases, leaving 18 bases between the germline ends. The germline V gene has CDR1 SGHRS and CDR2 YFSETQ. CDR3 amino acids: CASSPVGGGGQETQYF. As DNA, the CDR3 is TGCGCCAGCAGCCCCGTGGGGGGAGGGGGTCAAGAGACCCAGTACTTC.

The rearrangement links TRBV7-2 to TRBJ2-7; a weak D match, TRBD2 (6 bases). V shed 0 bases and J shed 4 bases, with 10 bases lying between them. There are 14 residues in the CDR3. From germline, CDR1 is SGHTA and CDR2 FQGNSA. The CDR3 loop is CASSLAVAGYEQYF. The DNA for the CDR3 is TGTGCCAGCAGCTTAGCGGTCGCGGGATACGAGCAGTACTTC. Full variable domain (missing parts from reference TRBV7-2 and TRBJ2-7): GAGVSQSPSNKVTEKGKDVELRCDPISGHTALYWYRQSLGQGLEFLIYFQGNSAPDKSGLPSDRFSAERTGGSVSTLTIQRTQQEDSAVYLCASSLAVAGYEQYFGPGTRLTVT.